Presented here are 20 T cell receptor beta chains from one specimen sequenced in a study of CD8+CD57+ T cells in acquired aplastic anemia (dated by TCRdb to 2016 to 2019). Sequencing was carried out with an Illumina HiSeq 2000. TCR beta VDJ combination and CDR3 sequence profiling used genomic DNA as the template. TCRdb reprocessed the public reads (quality trimming at Q25 with fastp, clone calling with MiXCR) and kept in-frame beta chains. Each entry merges the rows of one CDR3 protein and shows their most common DNA and genes. The sample table lists some 220,000 distinct CDR3 sequences, around 32% of them with a count of one. The ten largest make up roughly 1.1% of the sample. Sequencing was carried out using sorted CD4+, CD8+, or CD8+CD57+ T cells (not recorded which) from PBMCs. All receptors come from a human donor in good health, serving as a control.

This chain connects TRBV10-3 to TRBJ1-6; D is ambiguous. V lost 7 bases and J lost 0, with 19 bases in between. The germline V gene has CDR1 ENHRY and CDR2 SYGVKD. The length of the CDR3 is 18 residues. The chain's CDR3 is CAINPSGLGSSYNSPLHF. The CDR3 bases are TGTGCCATCAACCCGTCCGGGTTGGGGAGCTCCTATAATTCACCCCTCCACTTT.

There are many counts of this clonotype. The V gene is TRBV20-1, the J gene TRBJ2-1; 9 bases line up with TRBD1. V was pared by 6 bases and J by 9 bases, with 6 bases of the junction left unmatched. The length of the CDR3 is 12 residues. Germline loops: CDR1 DFQATT, CDR2 SNEGSKA (reference sequence). The CDR3 sequence is CSARTGASEQFF. For the CDR3, the DNA is TGCAGTGCACGGACAGGGGCGTCTGAGCAGTTCTTC.

This clonotype has just a few counts. This chain connects TRBV6-1 to TRBJ2-3; 8 nucleotides match TRBD2. The CDR3 length is 15 residues. J was trimmed by 4 bases and V by 2 bases; bases with no gene match: 5. Germline CDR1 MNHNS, CDR2 SASEGT. In nucleotides, the CDR3 is TGTGCCAGCAGTGAATCGGAACTAGCGGCAGATACGCAGTATTTT. This encodes CASSESELAADTQYF.

Notes on this clonotype: A much larger clone is a single base away; this may be a read error. The chain uses TRBV29-1 and TRBJ2-4; 9 bases are a match to TRBD1. The CDR3 has 14 residues. Trimming took 3 bases from V and 5 from J; bases not matched to a gene: 5. Per the germline V gene, CDR1 is SQVTM and CDR2 is ANQGSEA. The CDR3 here is CSVEGTGPQNIQYF. The CDR3 region has the DNA TGCAGCGTTGAGGGGACAGGGCCGCAAAACATTCAGTACTTC.

In its sample, this clonotype was seen many times. This chain links TRBV20-1 with TRBJ1-2, with 7 bases matching TRBD1. Germline V gives CDR1 DFQATT, CDR2 SNEGSKA (reference sequence). V lost 6 bases and J lost 4; bases outside the gene matches: 8. The CDR3 runs 13 residues. The CDR3 coding sequence is TGCAGTGCCGACGGGACAGCCTCCTATGGCTACACCTTC. Protein: CSADGTASYGYTF.

V and J are TRBV20-1 and TRBJ1-1; D unresolved. Per the germline V gene, CDR1 is DFQATT and CDR2 is SNEGSKA (reference sequence). V lost 3 bases and J lost 4, with 18 bases in between. This CDR3 has 15 residues. The CDR3 spells CSASGFAAGTTEAFF. In nucleotides, the CDR3 is TGCAGTGCTAGTGGCTTCGCCGCAGGCACCACTGAAGCTTTCTTT.

Concerning this clonotype: This clone may be a read error of a much larger clone one base away. V gene TRBV20-1 combines with J gene TRBJ1-2, with D perhaps TRBD1 (6 bases). There are 16 residues in the CDR3. Germline loops: CDR1 DFQATT, CDR2 SNEGSKA (reference sequence). CDR3 bases: TGCAGGGTCGATTCACAGGGACGTTGGGCTAACTGTGGCTACACCTTC. This codes for CRVDSQGRWANCGYTF.

This clonotype was detected once. V usage is TRBV15 and J usage is TRBJ2-1; TRBD1 might be the D (6 bases). The CDR3 extends over 14 amino acids. Germline V gene sequence: CDR1 LNHNV, CDR2 YYDKDF (reference sequence). The V and J ends lost 6 bases and 5 bases respectively, with 14 bases between them. The CDR3 region is CATSEGWDNNEQFF. The DNA of the CDR3 is TGTGCCACCAGTGAGGGTTGGGACAACAATGAGCAGTTCTTC.

The chain recombines TRBV18 with TRBJ2-7; 12 nucleotides align to TRBD2. The ends lost 8 bases at V and 5 bases at J; junction bases unmatched: 13. This CDR3 is built from 16 residues. Germline values: CDR1 KGHSH, CDR2 LQKENI. The CDR3 DNA reads TGTGCCAGCCTAAACCCCCTAGCGGGAGGGCCTCACGAGCAGTACTTC. This codes for CASLNPLAGGPHEQYF.

This clonotype was picked up a small number of times. This chain connects TRBV6-1 to TRBJ1-4, with D hard to call. This CDR3 comprises 15 residues. Germline V gene lookup returns CDR1 MNHNS and CDR2 SASEGT. V was pared by 4 bases and J by 2 bases, with 11 bases between. DNA for the CDR3: TGTGCCAGCAGTGTGTCGGCGGGCACTAATGAAAAACTGTTTTTT. It yields the protein CASSVSAGTNEKLFF.

This sequence joins TRBV4-1 and TRBJ2-3; TRBD2 matches at 7 bases. The CDR3 is 17 residues long. V gave up 2 bases and J gave up 0 bases; unmatched junction bases: 8. Germline V gene sequence: CDR1 MGHRA, CDR2 YSYEKL. CDR3 nucleotide sequence: TGCGCCAGCAGCCAATTAGTGAGCGGGGTTAGCACAGATACGCAGTATTTT. This sequence encodes CASSQLVSGVSTDTQYF.

The chain uses TRBV3-1 and TRBJ2-1; D is uncertain. The V gene lost 1 base and the J gene lost 7 bases, with 11 bases spanning the gap. In germline, CDR1 is LGHDT, CDR2 YNNKEL (reference sequence). The CDR3 sequence is 14 residues long. CDR3 sequence (DNA): TGTGCCAGCAGCCAAGGTAGTATAAGGAATGAGCAGTTCTTC. This translates into CASSQGSIRNEQFF.

This clonotype was recorded many times. CDR3 DNA sequence: TGCAGTGCTAGGACTAGTTTATCCTCGGAGACCCAGTACTTC. Its protein product is CSARTSLSSETQYF. The chain has TRBV20-1 and TRBJ2-5; D is possibly TRBD2 (6 bases). With 3 bases removed from V and 5 bases from J, the gap between germline ends came to 16 bases. The CDR3 extends over 14 amino acids. Germline assignment: CDR1 DFQATT and CDR2 SNEGSKA (reference sequence).

Concerning this clonotype: The junction shows a germline mismatch at one end, possibly a read error. The chain joins TRBV7-6 to TRBJ2-7; D is tentatively TRBD1 or TRBD2 (5 bases each). Germline values: CDR1 SGHVS, CDR2 FNYEAQ. The CDR3 has 13 amino acids. CDR3 region: CASSRDRGYEQCF. DNA of the CDR3: TGTGCCAGCAGCCGAGACAGAGGGTACGAGCAGTGCTTC.

Of note for this clonotype: Germline and junction disagree at one end, which may indicate a read error. This rearrangement joins TRBV12-3 or TRBV12-4 to TRBJ1-3; D is uncertain. This CDR3 is built from 14 residues. In DNA, the CDR3 is TGTACCAGCAGACCAGCTAGCTCTGGAAACACCATATATTTT. Its protein is CTSRPASSGNTIYF.

The gene calls are TRBV19 and TRBJ1-1; D remains unclear. Germline CDR1 LNHDA, CDR2 SQIVND (reference sequence). The ends were cut back, 9 bases at V and 0 bases at J, with 14 bases in the middle. This CDR3 is built from 14 residues. In nucleotides, the CDR3 is TGTGCCAGCCAATTTGGGCCCATGAACACTGAAGCTTTCTTT. Its translation: CASQFGPMNTEAFF.

The rearrangement uses TRBV2 and TRBJ2-1; D remains ambiguous. The CDR3 contains 13 residues. Trimming removed 2 bases from V and 3 bases from J, with 5 bases in between. The germline CDR1 and CDR2 sequences are SNHLY and FYNNEI. In nucleotides, the CDR3 is TGTGCCAGCAGTGAACGGAACTACAATGAGCAGTTCTTC. It translates to CASSERNYNEQFF.

This clonotype was found many times. V gene TRBV4-1 combines with J gene TRBJ1-2; D is perhaps TRBD1 (6 bases). V shed 0 bases and J shed 3 bases, with 11 bases lying between them. This CDR3 is 15 amino acids long. Germline V lookup: CDR1 MGHRA, CDR2 YSYEKL. The CDR3 nucleotides read TGCGCCAGCAGCCAAGATCCGAGGGGGGACTATGGCTACACCTTC. Its translation is CASSQDPRGDYGYTF.

This clonotype was seen at least ten times. The genes are TRBV2 and TRBJ2-7; D gene ambiguous. V lost 0 bases and J lost 2, with 17 bases in between. The germline V gene encodes CDR1 SNHLY and CDR2 FYNNEI. This CDR3 has 17 residues. CDR3 sequence reads: CASSEARLTSSAYEQYF. Written as DNA, the CDR3 is TGTGCCAGCAGTGAAGCCCGGTTAACATCCTCGGCCTACGAGCAGTACTTC.

This clonotype turned up a few times. V gene TRBV19 combines with J gene TRBJ1-1; no firm D call. With 8 bases removed from V and 1 base from J, the gap between germline ends came to 20 bases. The CDR3 spans 16 residues. From germline, CDR1 is LNHDA and CDR2 SQIVND (reference sequence). Here the CDR3 DNA reads TGTGCCAGTGGAGAGGCGCATCTAAGCAGGAACACTGAAGCTTTCTTT. Translating it yields CASGEAHLSRNTEAFF.